This T cell receptor beta chain is from a study of blood T cells in healthy people across ages. As concerns this clonotype: What it binds is not known.

Regarding the study as a whole: Observed TCR beta diversity showed a strong correlation with the percentage of naive T cells as measured by flow cytometry.

Using a J-beta primer mix together with a sample-barcoded 5' primer, a second PCR was run for about 6 to 11 cycles. TCRdb called the 5' RACE reads again in MiXCR, with one record for every CDR3 protein. The sample carries about a million distinct CDR3 sequences, more than 30% recorded once. The CDR3 has 16 residues. V was clipped by 2 bases and J by 6 bases, with 18 bases between them. In germline, CDR1 is SGHVS, CDR2 FQNEAQ. Caucasian individuals from Russia who were healthy and aged roughly 6 to 90 acted as donors. No fewer than 5.5 micrograms of total RNA were isolated from every sample. This TCR derives from a man between 18 and 29 years old in good health. V is TRBV7-8 and J is TRBJ2-3; the D is unclear. The sample taken for sequencing was blood. CDR3 bases: TGTGCCAGCAGCTTAAGGCGGAGTGGAAAGTATGATACGCAGTATTTT. This translates into CASSLRRSGKYDTQYF.